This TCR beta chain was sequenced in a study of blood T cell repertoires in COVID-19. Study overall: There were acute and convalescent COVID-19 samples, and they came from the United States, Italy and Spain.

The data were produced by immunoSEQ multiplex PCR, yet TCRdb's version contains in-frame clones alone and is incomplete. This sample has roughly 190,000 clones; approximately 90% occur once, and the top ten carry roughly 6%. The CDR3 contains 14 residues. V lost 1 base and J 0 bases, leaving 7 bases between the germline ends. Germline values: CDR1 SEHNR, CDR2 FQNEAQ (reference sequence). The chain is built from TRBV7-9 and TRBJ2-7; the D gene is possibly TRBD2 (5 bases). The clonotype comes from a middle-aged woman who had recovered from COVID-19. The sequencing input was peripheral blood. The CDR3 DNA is TGTGCCAGCAGCTTAGGGACTGGCTCCTACGAGCAGTACTTC. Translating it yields CASSLGTGSYEQYF.